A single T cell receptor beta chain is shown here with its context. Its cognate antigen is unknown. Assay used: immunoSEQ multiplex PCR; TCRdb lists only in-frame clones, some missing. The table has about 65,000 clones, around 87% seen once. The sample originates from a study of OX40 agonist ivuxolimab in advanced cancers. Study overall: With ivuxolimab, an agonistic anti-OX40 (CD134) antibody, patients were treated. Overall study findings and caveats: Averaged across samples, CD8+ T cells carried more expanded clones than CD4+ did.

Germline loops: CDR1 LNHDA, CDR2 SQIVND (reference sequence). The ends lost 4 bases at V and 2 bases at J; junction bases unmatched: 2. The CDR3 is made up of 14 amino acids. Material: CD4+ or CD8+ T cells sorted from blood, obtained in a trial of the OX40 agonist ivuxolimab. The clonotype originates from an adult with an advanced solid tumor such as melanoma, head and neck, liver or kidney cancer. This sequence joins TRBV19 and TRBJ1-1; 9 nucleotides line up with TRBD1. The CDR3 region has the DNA TGTGCCAGTAGTACGGGACAGGGTAACACTGAAGCTTTCTTT. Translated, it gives CASSTGQGNTEAFF. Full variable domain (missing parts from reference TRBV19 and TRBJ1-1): DGGITQSPKYLFRKEGQNVTLSCEQNLNHDAMYWYRQDPGQGLRLIYYSQIVNDFQKGDIAEGYSVSREKKESFPLTVTSAQKNPTAFYLCASSTGQGNTEAFFGQGTRLTVV.